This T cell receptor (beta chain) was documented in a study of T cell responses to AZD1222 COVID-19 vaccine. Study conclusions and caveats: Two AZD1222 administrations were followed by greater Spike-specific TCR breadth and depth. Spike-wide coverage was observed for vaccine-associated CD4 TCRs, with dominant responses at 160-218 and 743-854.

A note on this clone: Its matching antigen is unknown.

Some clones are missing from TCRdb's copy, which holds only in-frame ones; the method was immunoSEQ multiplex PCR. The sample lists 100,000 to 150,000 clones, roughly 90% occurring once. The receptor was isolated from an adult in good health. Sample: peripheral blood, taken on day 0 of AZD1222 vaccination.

The CDR3 DNA follows: TGTGCCAGCAGCGTTGGGCTAGCGGAAAACGAGCAGTACTTC. This encodes CASSVGLAENEQYF. The chain has TRBV9 and TRBJ2-7; the match to TRBD2 covers 7 bases. CDR3 size: 14 residues. In germline, CDR1 is SGDLS, CDR2 YYNGEE. After removal of 2 bases from V and 5 bases from J, the junction contained 7 bases not matched to a gene.